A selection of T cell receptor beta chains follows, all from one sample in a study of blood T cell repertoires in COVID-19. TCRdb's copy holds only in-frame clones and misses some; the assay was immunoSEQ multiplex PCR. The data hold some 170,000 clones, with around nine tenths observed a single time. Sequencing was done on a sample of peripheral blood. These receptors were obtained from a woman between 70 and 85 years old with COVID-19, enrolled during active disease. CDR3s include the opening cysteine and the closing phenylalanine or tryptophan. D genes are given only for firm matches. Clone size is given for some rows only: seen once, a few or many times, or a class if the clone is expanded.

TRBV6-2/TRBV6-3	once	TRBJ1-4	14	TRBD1	CASSDRQGVLKLFF	TGTGCCAGCAGTGACCGACAGGGGGTCCTAAAACTGTTTTTT
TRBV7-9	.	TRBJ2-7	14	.	CASSLGTTLREQYF	TGTGCCAGCAGCTTAGGGACTACCTTACGCGAGCAGTACTTC
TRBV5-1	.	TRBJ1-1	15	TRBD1	CASSFETGGLTEAFF	TGCGCCAGCAGCTTTGAGACAGGGGGCCTAACTGAAGCTTTCTTT
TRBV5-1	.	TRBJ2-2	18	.	CASSLGSRVSVNTGELFF	TGCGCCAGCAGCTTGGGCTCCAGGGTCTCAGTAAACACCGGGGAGCTGTTTTTT
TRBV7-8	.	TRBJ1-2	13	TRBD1	CASTVGQGYGYTF	TGTGCCAGCACCGTCGGACAGGGCTATGGCTACACCTTC
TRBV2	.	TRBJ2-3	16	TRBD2	CASSELAGGTTDTQYF	TGTGCCAGCAGTGAACTAGCGGGAGGAACCACAGATACGCAGTATTTT
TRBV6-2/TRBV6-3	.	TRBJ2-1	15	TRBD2	CASSYSGRGNNEQFF	TGTGCCAGCAGTTACTCCGGGCGGGGGAACAATGAGCAGTTCTTC
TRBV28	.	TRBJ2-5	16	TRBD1	CASSLLGTGHQETQYF	TGTGCCAGCAGTTTACTTGGGACAGGACACCAAGAGACCCAGTACTTC
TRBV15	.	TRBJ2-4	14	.	CATSRGLEENIQYF	TGTGCCACCAGCAGAGGCCTGGAGGAAAACATTCAGTACTTC
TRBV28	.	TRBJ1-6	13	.	CASGAVINSPLHF	TGTGCCAGCGGGGCGGTAATTAATTCACCCCTCCACTTT
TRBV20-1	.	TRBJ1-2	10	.	CSSQGGGYTF	TGCAGTTCGCAGGGAGGCGGCTACACCTTC
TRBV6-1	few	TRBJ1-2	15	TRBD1	CASSEGQGKEGGYTF	TGTGCCAGCAGTGAAGGACAGGGAAAGGAGGGTGGCTACACCTTC
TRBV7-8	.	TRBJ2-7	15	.	CASSPLIWDKYEQYF	TGTGCCAGCAGCCCCCTAATTTGGGACAAATACGAGCAGTACTTC
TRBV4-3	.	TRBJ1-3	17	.	CASSRAKGRGDGNTIYF	TGCGCCAGCAGCCGAGCAAAAGGCCGGGGTGATGGAAACACCATATATTTT
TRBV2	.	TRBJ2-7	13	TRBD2	CASGGLAHYEQYF	TGTGCCAGCGGGGGACTAGCGCACTACGAGCAGTACTTC
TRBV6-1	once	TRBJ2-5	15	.	CASSEGSADVETQYF	TGTGCCAGCAGTGAAGGTTCGGCGGATGTGGAGACCCAGTACTTC
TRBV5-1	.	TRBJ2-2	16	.	CASKRGRQGDTGELFF	TGCGCCAGCAAACGAGGTCGGCAAGGCGACACCGGGGAGCTGTTTTTT
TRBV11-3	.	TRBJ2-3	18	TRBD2	CASSLESSGRKKTDTQYF	TGTGCCAGCAGCTTAGAAAGTAGCGGGAGAAAGAAGACAGATACGCAGTATTTT
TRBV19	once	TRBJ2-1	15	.	CASRPRQSSYNEQFF	TGTGCCAGTAGACCACGACAGAGCTCCTACAATGAGCAGTTCTTC
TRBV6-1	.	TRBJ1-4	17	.	CASSEIMGGSHNEKLFF	TGTGCCAGCAGTGAAATAATGGGCGGGTCTCATAATGAAAAACTGTTTTTT
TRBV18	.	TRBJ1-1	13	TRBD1	CASSPKQGVEAFF	TGTGCCAGCTCACCAAAACAGGGGGTTGAAGCTTTCTTT
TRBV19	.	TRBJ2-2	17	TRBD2	CASSIRGLAGARGELFF	TGTGCCAGTAGTATAAGAGGACTAGCGGGAGCCCGCGGGGAGCTGTTTTTT
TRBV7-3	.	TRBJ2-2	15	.	CASSSGVTRTGELFF	TGTGCCAGCAGCTCGGGGGTGACGAGGACCGGGGAGCTGTTTTTT
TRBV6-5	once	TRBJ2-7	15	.	CASSTVGGQIYEQYF	TGTGCCAGCAGCACAGTAGGAGGACAGATCTACGAGCAGTACTTC
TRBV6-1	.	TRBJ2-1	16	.	CASSGGRGGTYNEQFF	TGTGCCAGCAGTGGGGGAAGGGGTGGGACCTACAATGAGCAGTTCTTC
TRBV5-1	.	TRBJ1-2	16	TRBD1	CASSRNTDRDLGGYTF	TGCGCCAGCAGCAGAAATACTGACAGGGATTTGGGAGGCTACACCTTC
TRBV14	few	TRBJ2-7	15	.	CASSQESVPWYEQYF	TGTGCCAGCAGCCAAGAGAGCGTTCCATGGTACGAGCAGTACTTC
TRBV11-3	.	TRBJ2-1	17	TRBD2	CASSSGTSGSSYNEQFF	TGTGCCAGCAGCTCTGGGACTAGCGGGAGCTCCTACAATGAGCAGTTCTTC
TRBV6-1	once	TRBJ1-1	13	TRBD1	CASSEGQGLRAFF	TGTGCCAGCAGTGAGGGACAGGGGTTAAGGGCTTTCTTT
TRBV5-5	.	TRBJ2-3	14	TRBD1	CASSLDRGTDTQYF	TGTGCCAGCAGCTTGGACAGGGGAACAGATACGCAGTATTTT
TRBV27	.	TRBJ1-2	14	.	CASSPRQAGYGYTF	TGTGCCAGCAGCCCCAGGCAGGCGGGGTATGGCTACACCTTC
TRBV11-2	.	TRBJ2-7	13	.	CASRGGSLYEQYF	TGTGCCAGCAGAGGAGGATCTCTCTACGAGCAGTACTTC
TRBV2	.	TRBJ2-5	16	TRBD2	CASSEGLSGGQETQYF	TGTGCCAGCAGTGAGGGTTTAAGCGGGGGGCAAGAGACCCAGTACTTC
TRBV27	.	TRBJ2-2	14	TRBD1	CASTQQGLNGELFF	TGTGCCAGCACCCAACAGGGGCTCAACGGGGAGCTGTTTTTT
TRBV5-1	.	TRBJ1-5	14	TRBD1	CASSPRTGKQPQHF	TGCGCCAGCAGCCCGCGGACAGGGAAACAGCCCCAGCATTTT
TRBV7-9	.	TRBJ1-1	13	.	CASSPSAGSEAFF	TGTGCCAGCAGCCCAAGCGCAGGGTCTGAAGCTTTCTTT
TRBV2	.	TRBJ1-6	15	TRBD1	CASSSPGQAGSPLHF	TGTGCCAGCAGCTCGCCGGGACAGGCGGGTTCACCCCTCCACTTT
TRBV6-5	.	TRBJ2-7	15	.	CASSYSGTGHYEQYF	TGTGCCAGCAGTTACTCGGGTACAGGACACTACGAGCAGTACTTC
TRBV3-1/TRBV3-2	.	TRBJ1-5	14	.	CASSRGGGCQPQHF	TGTGCCAGCAGCCGCGGGGGGGGGTGTCAGCCCCAGCATTTT
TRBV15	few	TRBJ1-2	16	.	CATSRADGTSNYGYTF	TGTGCCACCAGCAGAGCTGACGGGACATCCAACTATGGCTACACCTTC
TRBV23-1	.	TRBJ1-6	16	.	CASSQDVGGWNSPLHF	TGCGCCAGCAGTCAAGATGTCGGAGGTTGGAATTCACCCCTCCACTTT
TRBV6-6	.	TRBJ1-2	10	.	CATRQHGYTF	TGTGCCACCCGACAGCATGGCTACACCTTC
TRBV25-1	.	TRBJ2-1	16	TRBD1	CASKPTGTGVYNEQFF	TGTGCCAGCAAACCGACCGGGACAGGGGTTTACAATGAGCAGTTCTTC
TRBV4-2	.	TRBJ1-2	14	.	CASSQNMAYYGYTF	TGTGCCAGCAGCCAAAACATGGCTTACTATGGCTACACCTTC
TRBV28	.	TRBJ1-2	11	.	CASRQDYGYTF	TGTGCCAGCAGACAGGACTATGGCTACACCTTC
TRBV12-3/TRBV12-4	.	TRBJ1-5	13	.	CASSLRVSQPQHF	TGTGCCAGCAGTTTACGGGTCTCGCAGCCCCAGCATTTT
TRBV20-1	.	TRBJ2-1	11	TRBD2	CSALRAGAGFF	TGCAGTGCTCTGAGAGCGGGAGCCGGGTTCTTC
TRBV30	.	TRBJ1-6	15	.	CAWSDGPSVGSPLHF	TGTGCCTGGAGTGATGGGCCCTCTGTTGGTTCACCCCTCCACTTT
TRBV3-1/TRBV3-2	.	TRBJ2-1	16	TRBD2	CASSHWQAGGDNEQFF	TGTGCCAGCAGCCATTGGCAAGCGGGAGGGGACAATGAGCAGTTCTTC
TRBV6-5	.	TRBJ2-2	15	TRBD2	CASRAGGPDTGELFF	TGTGCCAGCAGGGCGGGAGGGCCGGACACCGGGGAGCTGTTTTTT
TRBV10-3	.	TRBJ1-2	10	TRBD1	CASQGQGYTF	TGTGCCTCACAGGGGCAAGGCTACACCTTC
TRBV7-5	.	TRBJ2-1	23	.	CARSLFRGRGLAGEAGLYNEQFF	TGTGCCAGAAGCTTATTCAGGGGGCGAGGGCTAGCGGGAGAAGCTGGTCTCTACAATGAGCAGTTCTTC
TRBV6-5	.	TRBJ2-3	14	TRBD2	CASTLAGGRDTQYF	TGTGCCAGCACACTAGCGGGAGGGAGGGATACGCAGTATTTT